The clone carrying this TCR beta chain was detected ten times or more. Aged 18 to 65, the patients had hyperthyroidism that was newly diagnosed and had lasted under 2 months. TCR beta CDR3 regions were amplified from RNA transcripts. The HTBI primer set served for first-round RT-PCR of the TCR CDR3. TCRdb independently ran MiXCR on the multiplex PCR reads; one entry per CDR3 protein. The sample has under 450,000 distinct CDR3 sequences; less than 20% are singletons. Looked up from germline, CDR1 is SGHVS and CDR2 is FQNEAQ. There are 15 residues in the CDR3. V was trimmed by 3 bases and J by 4 bases, leaving 14 bases between them. This record comes from a study of T cells in Graves' hyperthyroidism and ophthalmopathy.

The sequenced sample was blood. The sequence came from a woman under 30 with Graves' hyperthyroidism. The rearrangement uses TRBV7-8 and TRBJ2-3; D could derive from TRBD1 or TRBD2 (5 bases each). DNA of the CDR3: TGTGCCAGCAGCTTCCGTGACCGAGGGGCAGATACGCAGTATTTT. As protein: CASSFRDRGADTQYF.